The clone carrying this TCR beta chain counts as large. The V end was cut by 1 base, the J end by 3 bases, with 6 bases between. The CDR3 covers 13 residues. Per germline, CDR1 LGHNT and CDR2 FRNRAP. Amplification of TRBV12-4/TRBJ1-2 clonotypes used adaptor-ligated barcode primers. One entry per CDR3 protein results from TCRdb running MiXCR on the multiplex PCR reads. In the table there are 1,300 or so distinct CDR3 sequences, under 25% of which are singletons. This chain connects TRBV12-5 to TRBJ1-2; unclear D gene. Sample: naive CD4+ T cells sorted from blood. Subset reported: naive CD4+ T cells, CD4+CD45RA+CD25-. The sequence derives from a female donor with breast cancer. The CDR3 loop reads CASGLEADYGYTF. DNA of the CDR3: TGTGCTAGTGGTTTGGAAGCGGACTATGGCTACACCTTC.